Listed below are T cell receptor beta chains from one sample, sequenced in a study of T-cell reconstitution after alpha-beta-depleted transplantation in children. TCRdb reanalysed the PCR reads using MiXCR and keeps one entry per CDR3 protein. The sample lists around 960,000 distinct CDR3 sequences, around 30% seen once, with under 30% in the top ten. The sequences come from PBMCs, mostly from graft donor cells, collected 360 days after TCRalphabeta/CD19-depleted stem cell transplant. The receptors come from a boy less than two years old who had a stem cell transplant for SCID, so the T cells may come from the graft donor. Both conserved end residues are part of each CDR3. The D gene is left open where the match is weak. A row's size may be missing; if present it is once, few, many or a size class.

V	size	J	D	CDR3	DNA
TRBV7-8	NA	TRBJ2-3	NA	CASSLWSGLDTQYF	TGTGCCAGCAGCTTATGGAGCGGTTTAGATACGCAGTATTTT
TRBV7-9	few	TRBJ2-1	NA	CASSLAPVRPSYNEQFF	TGTGCCAGCAGCTTAGCCCCCGTCCGGCCTTCCTACAATGAGCAGTTCTTC
TRBV2	NA	TRBJ1-1	NA	CASIQTDRSFTEAFF	TGTGCCAGCATACAGACAGACCGTTCTTTCACTGAAGCTTTCTTT
TRBV7-2	once	TRBJ1-1	NA	CASSSPGVGNTEAFF	TGTGCCAGCAGCTCACCGGGGGTGGGGAACACTGAAGCTTTCTTT
TRBV6-1	NA	TRBJ2-2	NA	CASQRRTANTGELFF	TGTGCCAGCCAACGGCGGACAGCGAACACCGGGGAGCTGTTTTTT
TRBV4-1	NA	TRBJ2-7	TRBD1	CASSQINRGNYEQYF	TGCGCCAGCAGCCAGATAAACAGGGGGAACTACGAGCAGTACTTC
TRBV5-1	few	TRBJ2-7	NA	CASSLVAGTRNHEQYF	TGCGCCAGCAGCTTGGTGGCGGGGACAAGGAACCACGAGCAGTACTTC
TRBV29-1	NA	TRBJ2-1	NA	CSVAGLLNLYNEQFF	TGCAGCGTTGCCGGCCTCCTGAACCTTTACAATGAGCAGTTCTTC
TRBV7-2	NA	TRBJ2-5	TRBD1	CASSYLLGTGKETQYF	TGTGCCAGCAGCTACCTCCTTGGGACAGGAAAAGAGACCCAGTACTTC
TRBV5-1	NA	TRBJ1-5	NA	CASSLVAGMGNQPQHF	TGCGCCAGCAGCTTGGTGGCAGGGATGGGTAATCAGCCCCAGCATTTT
TRBV10-3	few	TRBJ2-1	TRBD1	CAISESSGGRNEQFF	TGTGCCATCAGTGAGTCATCAGGGGGCCGGAATGAGCAGTTCTTC
TRBV20-1	many	TRBJ2-5	TRBD2	CSARVGGREGETQYF	TGCAGTGCTAGAGTGGGTGGCAGGGAGGGAGAGACCCAGTACTTC
TRBV5-1	NA	TRBJ1-1	NA	CASSLGGRGRDTEAFF	TGCGCCAGCAGCTTGGGAGGCAGGGGTAGGGACACTGAAGCTTTCTTT
TRBV4-3	NA	TRBJ1-2	TRBD1	CASSQELTGGSYYGYTF	TGCGCCAGCAGCCAAGAACTAACAGGGGGATCGTACTATGGCTACACCTTC
TRBV7-2	few	TRBJ1-1	NA	CASSLASSSTKAFF	TGTGCCAGCAGCTTAGCGAGCAGCTCAACAAAAGCTTTCTTT
TRBV14	few	TRBJ2-5	TRBD2	CASNPGTSAEETQYF	TGTGCCAGCAACCCCGGGACTAGCGCGGAAGAGACCCAGTACTTC
TRBV20-1	NA	TRBJ2-7	TRBD2	CSAFPTGGTHSYEQYF	TGCAGTGCTTTCCCCACCGGGGGGACCCACTCCTACGAGCAGTACTTC
TRBV6-1	few	TRBJ2-3	TRBD1	CASSPGGQGKRDTQYF	TGTGCCAGCAGTCCCGGCGGACAGGGGAAGCGGGATACGCAGTATTTT
TRBV29-1	few	TRBJ2-4	NA	CSAPVNGDQYF	TGCAGCGCCCCAGTCAATGGCGATCAGTACTTC
TRBV29-1	few	TRBJ2-1	TRBD1	CSVEVKGGPYNEQFF	TGCAGCGTTGAAGTCAAAGGGGGCCCCTACAATGAGCAGTTCTTC
TRBV20-1	NA	TRBJ2-4	NA	CSAGRKNIQYF	TGCAGTGCGGGTCGGAAAAACATTCAGTACTTC
TRBV28	NA	TRBJ2-7	NA	CASRAGLRAATYEQYF	TGTGCCAGCAGGGCGGGCCTTAGGGCAGCTACCTACGAGCAGTACTTC
TRBV6-1	NA	TRBJ1-1	NA	CASRGDTSFTEAFF	TGTGCCAGCAGGGGGGACACCTCGTTCACTGAAGCTTTCTTT